This passage covers 29 T cell receptor beta chains from one sample sequenced in a study of blood T cell repertoires in COVID-19. Assay: immunoSEQ multiplex PCR; the TCRdb copy retains only in-frame clones and omits some. The data show a few hundred thousand clones, with 70% to 90% seen just once and around 3% held by the top ten. Specimen: peripheral blood. Source of these receptors: a man aged 50 to 59 who had recovered from COVID-19.

The chain is built from TRBV18 and TRBJ1-6; 7 bases match TRBD1. CDR3 length equals 14 residues. Germline V gene data show CDR1 as KGHSH and CDR2 as LQKENI. The ends lost 2 bases at V and 7 bases at J; junction bases unmatched: 2. This CDR3 is CASSPAGGNSPLHF. The CDR3 nucleotides read TGTGCCAGCTCACCAGCAGGGGGGAATTCACCCCTCCACTTT.

V is TRBV2 and J is TRBJ2-1; D is possibly TRBD2 (6 bases). Germline V CDR1 and CDR2: SNHLY, FYNNEI. The CDR3 loop spans 14 amino acids. Trimming took 6 bases from V and 7 from J, leaving 16 bases between them. The CDR3 nucleotides read TGTGCCAGCAGGGACTATTTGTATGATAATGAGCAGTTCTTC. It yields the protein CASRDYLYDNEQFF.

In DNA, the CDR3 is TGTGCCAGCAGCCAAGTAACCAAGGGAGGCCACGGAAACACCATATATTTT. It specifies CASSQVTKGGHGNTIYF. This chain uses TRBV3-1 (or the pseudogene TRBV3-2) with TRBJ1-3; D is unclear. In germline, CDR1 is LGHDT, CDR2 YNNKEL (reference sequence). The V end was cut by 1 base, the J end by 4 bases, with 17 bases between. CDR3 length equals 17 residues.

This clone appeared once. The germline gene is not matched at one end of the junction; a read error may be the cause. The gene calls are TRBV15 and TRBJ2-7; 7 positions match TRBD1. This CDR3 region has 13 residues. Per the germline V gene, CDR1 is LNHNV and CDR2 is YYDKDF (reference sequence). As DNA, the CDR3 is TGTGCCACCAGGCACAGGGGCTCCTCCGAGCAGTACTTC. Translation: CATRHRGSSEQYF.

The chain links TRBV5-1 to TRBJ2-2, with 8 bases matching TRBD1. Germline lookup yields CDR1 SGHRS and CDR2 YFSETQ. V trimming: 4 bases; J trimming: 0 bases; junction bases outside the gene matches: 2. The CDR3 has 15 residues. The CDR3 sequence is CASSPGGTNTGELFF. The CDR3 region has the DNA TGCGCCAGCAGCCCAGGGGGCACGAACACCGGGGAGCTGTTTTTT.

The gene calls are TRBV2 and TRBJ2-3; the D is unclear. Trimming left V 6 bases short and J 8 bases short, with 15 bases between. The CDR3 spans 13 residues. Germline V lookup: CDR1 SNHLY, CDR2 FYNNEI. The CDR3 nucleotides are TGTGCCAGCAGGGGTGAGAGGCGTGGTACGCAGTATTTT. Encoded protein: CASRGERRGTQYF.

This clone was counted only a few times. The rearrangement joins TRBV5-6 to TRBJ2-3; TRBD2 aligns across 12 bases. Germline trimming cut 0 bases from V and 5 bases from J; bases unmatched to any gene: 13. This CDR3 contains 19 residues. In germline, CDR1 is SGHDT, CDR2 YYEEEE. This CDR3 is CASSLGAELAGGPGDTQYF. The DNA for the CDR3 is TGTGCCAGCAGCTTGGGGGCAGAACTAGCGGGAGGCCCGGGAGATACGCAGTATTTT.

CDR3 loop: CASSGSYTPAGEKLFF. In nucleotides, the CDR3 is TGTGCCAGCAGCGGGAGTTACACACCAGCGGGTGAAAAACTGTTTTTT. The genes are TRBV9 and TRBJ1-4, with D uncertain. Germline-derived CDR1 and CDR2 are SGDLS and YYNGEE. The ends were cut back, 3 bases at V and 7 bases at J, with 19 bases in the middle. The CDR3 has 16 amino acids.

The chain uses TRBV5-1 and TRBJ1-2, with D possibly being TRBD1 (6 bases). V gave up 4 bases and J gave up 3 bases, with 10 bases separating them. The CDR3 totals 13 residues. The germline gives CDR1 SGHRS, CDR2 YFSETQ. The CDR3 sequence: CASSPAGDYGYTF. The CDR3 DNA follows: TGCGCCAGCAGCCCCGCAGGGGACTATGGCTACACCTTC. The whole variable domain, remainder taken from reference TRBV5-1 and TRBJ1-2, is KAGVTQTPRYLIKTRGQQVTLSCSPISGHRSVSWYQQTPGQGLQFLFEYFSETQRNKGNFPGRFSGRQFSNSRSEMNVSTLELGDSALYLCASSPAGDYGYTFGSGTRLTVV.

This clone was found once. The V and J genes are TRBV7-9 and TRBJ2-7; 7 bases line up with TRBD1. The V and J ends lost 2 bases and 2 bases, in that order; junction bases with no gene match: 9. Germline V lookup: CDR1 SEHNR, CDR2 FQNEAQ (reference sequence). The CDR3 is made up of 16 amino acids. The CDR3 sequence: CASSLKVSTGTYEQYF. DNA for the CDR3: TGTGCCAGCAGCTTAAAGGTGTCGACAGGGACCTACGAGCAGTACTTC.

The chain combines TRBV11-3 with TRBJ2-3; no firm D call. The CDR3 is 14 residues long. CDR1 is SGHNT and CDR2 is YENEEA in the germline V gene. Deletions cut 5 bases from V and 0 bases from J, with 9 bases between. The CDR3 is CASSPGSSTDTQYF. CDR3 nucleotide sequence: TGTGCCAGCAGCCCAGGATCTAGCACAGATACGCAGTATTTT.

The V gene is TRBV18, the J gene TRBJ2-2; a possible D gene is TRBD1 (6 bases). V gave up 5 bases and J gave up 6 bases, with 13 bases separating them. This CDR3 has 14 residues. Per germline, CDR1 KGHSH and CDR2 LQKENI. CDR3 nucleotide sequence: TGTGCCAGCTCAGCGGACAGTTTTGCCGGGGAGCTGTTTTTT. Protein: CASSADSFAGELFF.

The genes are TRBV24-1 and TRBJ2-6; D unclear. The CDR3 is made up of 17 amino acids. The V gene's germline CDR1 is KGHDR and CDR2 SFDVKD. The germline V and J ends were trimmed by 6 bases and 0 bases, with 14 bases remaining between them. As DNA, the CDR3 is TGTGCCACCAGTTCCATAGCCGGAAACTCTGGGGCCAACGTCCTGACTTTC. It specifies CATSSIAGNSGANVLTF.

The gene calls are TRBV3-1 (or the pseudogene TRBV3-2) and TRBJ2-1, with 12 bases fitting TRBD2. The length of the CDR3 is 14 residues. Per the germline V gene, CDR1 is LGHDT and CDR2 is YNNKEL (reference sequence). J was trimmed by 9 bases and V by 4 bases; bases with no gene match: 4. CDR3 sequence reads: CASSRTSGTGEQFF. The CDR3 DNA sequence: TGTGCCAGCAGCCGGACTAGCGGGACTGGTGAGCAGTTCTTC.

The rearrangement uses TRBV13 and TRBJ2-5; tentative D call: TRBD1 (6 bases). The CDR3 has 15 residues. V was cut by 5 bases and J by 2 bases, with 15 bases left in between. The germline V gene encodes CDR1 PRHDT and CDR2 FYEKMQ (reference sequence). CDR3 region: CASSPRQAPQETQYF. In nucleotides, the CDR3 is TGTGCCAGCAGCCCCCGACAGGCCCCACAAGAGACCCAGTACTTC.

The chain carries TRBV21-1 and TRBJ2-5; TRBD2 is taken as the D call from the table, unchecked against the DNA. TRBV21-1 is an annotated pseudogene. This CDR3 comprises 17 residues. The CDR3 loop is CASSKDPKRPRQETQYF. In nucleotides, the CDR3 is TGTGCCAGCAGCAAAGACCCTAAGCGGCCCCGCCAAGAGACCCAGTACTTC.

Notes on this clone: Other nucleotide sequences in the sample specify the same CDR3. The chain has TRBV18 and TRBJ2-5; D may be TRBD1 (5 bases). The CDR3 contains 13 residues. V was shortened by 3 bases and J by 4 bases, with 9 bases between the two germline ends. The germline V gene encodes CDR1 KGHSH and CDR2 LQKENI. CDR3 nucleotides: TGTGCCAGCTCACCTCAGGGTGGAGAGACCCAGTACTTC. Translating gives CASSPQGGETQYF.

J is TRBJ2-1 and V is TRBV7-8; TRBD2 matches at 9 bases. Trimming removed 3 bases from V and 2 bases from J; junction bases left unmatched: 5. The CDR3 runs to 16 residues. CDR1 is SGHVS and CDR2 is FQNEAQ in the germline V gene. CDR3 amino acids: CASSFRLAEPYNEQFF. The CDR3 region has the DNA TGTGCCAGCAGCTTCAGACTAGCGGAGCCCTACAATGAGCAGTTCTTC. Looking up the rest from reference TRBV7-8 and TRBJ2-1 gives the full variable domain: GAGVSQSPRYKVAKRGQDVALRCDPISGHVSLFWYQQALGQGPEFLTYFQNEAQLDKSGLPSDRFFAERPEGSVSTLKIQRTQQEDSAVYLCASSFRLAEPYNEQFFGPGTRLTVL.

This chain links TRBV19 with TRBJ1-5; 8 bases agree with TRBD1. The CDR3 length is 15 residues. CDR1 LNHDA and CDR2 SQIVND come from the germline V gene (reference sequence). V gave up 5 bases and J gave up 5 bases; unmatched junction bases: 8. The CDR3 sequence is CASSVDRGDYQPQHF. The CDR3 coding sequence is TGTGCCAGTAGTGTCGACAGGGGAGACTATCAGCCCCAGCATTTT. The full variable domain, its missing parts supplied by reference TRBV19 and TRBJ1-5, is DGGITQSPKYLFRKEGQNVTLSCEQNLNHDAMYWYRQDPGQGLRLIYYSQIVNDFQKGDIAEGYSVSREKKESFPLTVTSAQKNPTAFYLCASSVDRGDYQPQHFGDGTRLSIL.

A word on this clone: Other DNA sequences in this sample translate to the same CDR3. The J gene is TRBJ1-1, the V gene TRBV7-9; D call uncertain. V lost 0 bases and J lost 5, with 10 bases in between. There are 14 residues in the CDR3. The germline CDR1 and CDR2 sequences are SEHNR and FQNEAQ (reference sequence). The CDR3 nucleotides read TGTGCCAGCAGCTTAGCGCCGGGGAGTACTGAAGCTTTCTTT. It is translated as CASSLAPGSTEAFF.

CDR3 protein: CAIRTGGSFDEQYF. Written as DNA, the CDR3 is TGTGCCATCAGGACAGGGGGTTCTTTCGACGAGCAGTACTTC. The V and J genes are TRBV10-3 and TRBJ2-7; 9 bases line up with TRBD1. The trim removed 6 bases at V and 5 bases at J, leaving 8 bases unmatched. The CDR3 contains 14 residues. CDR1 ENHRY and CDR2 SYGVKD come from the germline V gene.

The chain employs TRBV18 and TRBJ2-2; D is perhaps TRBD1 (5 bases). Trimming shortened V by 5 bases and J by 0 bases, and 10 bases separated the two germline ends. This CDR3 spans 15 amino acids. Germline V gene data show CDR1 as KGHSH and CDR2 as LQKENI. The CDR3 nucleotides read TGTGCCAGCTCATCGACAGACGCGAACACCGGGGAGCTGTTTTTT. This codes for CASSSTDANTGELFF.

This chain links TRBV28 with TRBJ2-1; D is unresolved. This CDR3 is built from 15 residues. The V gene's germline CDR1 is MDHEN and CDR2 SYDVKM. V was cut by 2 bases and J by 2 bases, with 10 bases left in between. In DNA form, the CDR3 reads TGTGCCAGCAGTTTAATGGGCGCGCCCTACAATGAGCAGTTCTTC. This encodes CASSLMGAPYNEQFF.

This clone has more than one count but fewer than ten. The junction shows a germline mismatch at one end, possibly a read error. The DNA for the CDR3 is TGTGCCAGCAGTTACCTTACCCGGACAGGGGAACTCTTC. This codes for CASSYLTRTGELF. V and J are TRBV6-6 and TRBJ2-1; 9 bases match TRBD1. The CDR3 covers 13 residues. Per germline, CDR1 MNHNY and CDR2 SVGAGI (reference sequence).

CDR3 protein: CASSPNSGVVSDTQYF. CDR3 sequence (DNA): TGTGCCAGCTCACCAAATAGCGGAGTAGTTTCAGATACGCAGTATTTT. V usage is TRBV18 and J usage is TRBJ2-3; tentative D call: TRBD2 (6 bases). Between the trimmed V and J ends, which lost 2 bases and 4 bases, there was a span of 16 bases. The CDR3 is made up of 16 amino acids. The germline V gene has CDR1 KGHSH and CDR2 LQKENI.

This clone was recorded once. Other DNA sequences in this sample translate to the same CDR3. The rearrangement uses TRBV28 and TRBJ1-5, with 7 positions matching TRBD1. Looked up from germline, CDR1 is MDHEN and CDR2 is SYDVKM. The CDR3 contains 14 residues. V gave up 6 bases and J gave up 2 bases; unmatched junction bases: 4. CDR3 nucleotides: TGTGCCAGCAGCCTTACAGGGGGCAATCAGCCCCAGCATTTT. Its protein is CASSLTGGNQPQHF.

The J gene is TRBJ2-7, the V gene TRBV18; 11 nucleotides match TRBD2. Trimming at V came to 4 bases and at J to 4 bases, leaving 6 bases not matched to a gene. The CDR3 totals 15 residues. Germline V gene sequence: CDR1 KGHSH, CDR2 LQKENI. The CDR3 region is CASSLRLAGPYEQYF. The DNA of the CDR3 is TGTGCCAGCTCACTGCGACTAGCGGGACCATACGAGCAGTACTTC.

This clone was counted a single time. CDR3 coding DNA: TGTGCCAGCAGCTTTCCGGGACAGGGGGCAAATGAGCAGTTCTTC. It specifies CASSFPGQGANEQFF. The chain uses TRBV3-1 (or the pseudogene TRBV3-2) and TRBJ2-1; TRBD1 aligns across 12 bases. The trim removed 5 bases at V and 7 bases at J, leaving 6 bases unmatched. Germline CDR1 LGHDT, CDR2 YNNKEL (reference sequence). The CDR3 has 15 residues.

This rearrangement joins TRBV28 to TRBJ1-6; 7 bases agree with TRBD1. The ends lost 2 bases at V and 9 bases at J; junction bases unmatched: 13. The CDR3 is 17 residues long. Germline V CDR1 and CDR2: MDHEN, SYDVKM. The CDR3 spells CASSLVPSTGAGSPLHF. The CDR3, as DNA: TGTGCCAGCAGTTTAGTGCCCTCTACAGGGGCTGGTTCACCCCTCCACTTT.